This T cell receptor beta chain comes out of a study of blood T cell repertoires in COVID-19. Overall study: Specimens from acute and convalescent COVID-19 originated in the United States, Italy and Spain. From T cells, B-cell-depleted T cells, or PBMCs came the material, which was cDNA or gDNA.

The CDR3 spans 16 residues. J gave up 3 bases and V 0 bases, and 1 base lay outside the gene matches. Germline values: CDR1 SGHRS, CDR2 YFSETQ. Per the authors' pipeline: Cell counts per sample came from amplifying reference gene primers. Method: immunoSEQ multiplex PCR; TCRdb's copy keeps in-frame clones and lacks some. The DNA gave D and trimming, while V, J and clone size come from that table. This table has 120,000 to 150,000 clones, 82% appearing once. This rearrangement joins TRBV5-1 to TRBJ2-3; 13 positions agree with TRBD2. The TCR originated in an elderly woman with acute or convalescent COVID-19. Sequences were obtained from peripheral blood. The CDR3 nucleotides are TGCGCCAGCAGCTTGGCGGGACTAGCGGGGACAGATACGCAGTATTTT. It specifies CASSLAGLAGTDTQYF.